This T cell receptor (beta chain) was found in a study of somatic mutations in T cells in chronic GVHD (dated by TCRdb to the early 2020s). Genomic DNA was isolated and then used for TCRbeta deep sequencing. TCRbeta CDR3 sequencing and initial data processing were performed with the immunoSEQ assay as a commercial service. The source study handled its data this way. IMGT was used to annotate V, D, J genes, while reads were demultiplexed, adapter and primer sequences were stripped out, and similar clones were merged through frequency-ratio clustering. What TCRdb holds here is the immuneACCESS table cut down to in-frame rearrangements. Part of the clones is not present; checked against another copy, under half of the missing clones reflect an unresolved V gene, and the others are unexplained. V and J calls plus clone size are reproduced from that table; the DNA served to infer D and trimming. The sample yields about 13,000 clones; around 73% were counted once. The ten largest clonotypes hold about 30% of the sample.

For sorting, staining was performed with anti-CD3, anti-CD4, anti-CD8 and a Vbeta20 antibody from the IOTest Beta Mark kit on a FACSAria III, and a purity above 97% was achieved. Peripheral blood was drawn into sodium heparin tubes, and mononuclear cells were separated by Ficoll-Paque PLUS density gradient centrifugation. CD4+ Vbeta20+, CD4+ Vbeta20-, and CD8+ T cell fractions were FACS-sorted before TCRbeta deep sequencing. For CDR1 and CDR2, the germline V gene lists MNHEY and SVGAGI. Reading from cysteine to phenylalanine, the CDR3 counts 15 amino acids. Of the read, only the CDR3 DNA is kept; its 45 bases are in frame from base 1. V is pared back by 0 bases and J by 2 bases, with 11 bases lying between the germline termini. A note on this clone: It has no known antigen specificity. Base qualities were left out, and no much larger clone turns up one base away.

The sequence joins TRBV6-5 to TRBJ2-7; a tentative D match to TRBD1 spans 6 bases. Material for sequencing was Vbeta20-negative CD4+ T cells from blood. Explained via the paper, the cell subset or site label denotes: CD4+ T cells sorted as TCR Vbeta20 negative by flow cytometry. This receptor was obtained from a male patient aged 45-60 years with chronic graft-versus-host disease. In transplant recipients, some T cells may be of donor rather than host origin. The CDR3 reads CASSYSLQGTYEQYF. The nucleotide sequence is given as TGTGCCAGCAGTTACTCGTTACAGGGCACCTACGAGCAGTACTTC.